A selection of T cell receptor beta chains follows, all from one sample in a study of OX40 agonist ivuxolimab in advanced cancers. This table comes from immunoSEQ multiplex PCR, and its TCRdb copy is limited to in-frame clones, with some not included. In the table there are 40,000 to 50,000 clones, about 80% of which are singletons. Specimen: CD4+ or CD8+ T cells sorted from blood, collected in a trial of the OX40 agonist ivuxolimab. The source of these receptors is an adult with an advanced solid tumor such as melanoma, head and neck, liver or kidney cancer. Each CDR3 is given with its conserved first and last residue. A D gene is named only where the DNA matches it firmly. Only part of the rows carry a size: once, few, many, or a class if the clone is expanded.

V gene: TRBV28; D gene: .; clone size: .; J gene: TRBJ1-1; CDR3 protein: CASRGDVDTEAFF; CDR3 DNA: TGTGCCAGCAGGGGGGACGTCGACACTGAAGCTTTCTTT
V gene: TRBV7-7; D gene: .; clone size: .; J gene: TRBJ2-1; CDR3 protein: CASSTTPGNEQFF; CDR3 DNA: TGTGCCAGCAGCACGACCCCTGGGAATGAGCAGTTCTTC
V gene: TRBV4-1; D gene: .; clone size: once; J gene: TRBJ2-7; CDR3 protein: CASSQVFFGAVNYEQYF; CDR3 DNA: TGCGCCAGCAGCCAAGTCTTCTTCGGGGCGGTGAACTACGAGCAGTACTTC
V gene: TRBV9; D gene: .; clone size: .; J gene: TRBJ1-2; CDR3 protein: CASSVDLQGYGYTF; CDR3 DNA: TGTGCCAGCAGCGTAGATTTACAGGGCTATGGCTACACCTTC
V gene: TRBV30; D gene: .; clone size: .; J gene: TRBJ1-2; CDR3 protein: CAWSVQLDYGYTF; CDR3 DNA: TGTGCCTGGAGTGTACAGTTAGACTATGGCTACACCTTC
V gene: TRBV30; D gene: TRBD1; clone size: .; J gene: TRBJ1-2; CDR3 protein: CAAGGKGAYGYTF; CDR3 DNA: TGTGCCGCGGGCGGGAAGGGGGCATATGGCTACACCTTC
V gene: TRBV25-1; D gene: TRBD1; clone size: .; J gene: TRBJ2-7; CDR3 protein: CASSGTGNYEQYF; CDR3 DNA: TGTGCCAGCAGTGGGACAGGGAATTACGAGCAGTACTTC
V gene: TRBV2; D gene: TRBD1; clone size: once; J gene: TRBJ2-7; CDR3 protein: CASSRDREYEQYF; CDR3 DNA: TGTGCCAGCAGTAGGGACAGGGAATACGAGCAGTACTTC
V gene: TRBV7-9; D gene: .; clone size: .; J gene: TRBJ2-3; CDR3 protein: CASSLAGTSTDTQYF; CDR3 DNA: TGTGCCAGCAGCTTAGCGGGTACTAGCACAGATACGCAGTATTTT
V gene: TRBV7-9; D gene: .; clone size: .; J gene: TRBJ2-7; CDR3 protein: CASSTGAYEQYF; CDR3 DNA: TGTGCCAGCAGCACGGGAGCATACGAGCAGTACTTC
V gene: TRBV28; D gene: .; clone size: .; J gene: TRBJ2-5; CDR3 protein: CASSFPLAPAGEYF; CDR3 DNA: TGTGCCAGCAGTTTCCCCCTCGCACCGGCTGGCGAGTACTTC
V gene: TRBV4-1; D gene: .; clone size: .; J gene: TRBJ1-5; CDR3 protein: CASSQDGQGLAPQHF; CDR3 DNA: TGCGCCAGCAGCCAAGATGGGCAGGGTTTAGCGCCCCAGCATTTT
V gene: TRBV7-2; D gene: .; clone size: once; J gene: TRBJ2-3; CDR3 protein: CASSLAAALFTDTQYF; CDR3 DNA: TGTGCCAGCAGCTTAGCGGCGGCTTTGTTCACAGATACGCAGTATTTT
V gene: TRBV7-6; D gene: TRBD1; clone size: .; J gene: TRBJ1-1; CDR3 protein: CASSLGQGRTEAFF; CDR3 DNA: TGTGCCAGCAGCCTCGGACAGGGGAGGACTGAAGCTTTCTTT
V gene: TRBV11-2; D gene: .; clone size: .; J gene: TRBJ2-3; CDR3 protein: CASSPPLGDTQYF; CDR3 DNA: TGTGCCAGCAGCCCTCCCCTGGGAGATACGCAGTATTTT
V gene: TRBV15; D gene: .; clone size: .; J gene: TRBJ1-2; CDR3 protein: CATSISGSYGYTF; CDR3 DNA: TGTGCCACCAGCATATCAGGGAGCTATGGCTACACCTTC
V gene: TRBV29-1; D gene: .; clone size: .; J gene: TRBJ1-2; CDR3 protein: CSVEGREYGYTF; CDR3 DNA: TGCAGCGTTGAAGGACGGGAGTATGGCTACACCTTC
V gene: TRBV7-9; D gene: .; clone size: .; J gene: TRBJ1-2; CDR3 protein: CASSLVSDHYGYTF; CDR3 DNA: TGTGCCAGCAGCTTAGTATCAGACCACTATGGCTACACCTTC
V gene: TRBV5-8; D gene: .; clone size: .; J gene: TRBJ2-7; CDR3 protein: CASSSAGRNIYEQYF; CDR3 DNA: TGTGCCAGCAGTTCCGCGGGCAGGAACATCTACGAGCAGTACTTC
V gene: TRBV19; D gene: .; clone size: .; J gene: TRBJ1-2; CDR3 protein: CASSKDTNYGYTF; CDR3 DNA: TGTGCCAGTAGTAAGGACACCAACTATGGCTACACCTTC
V gene: TRBV28; D gene: .; clone size: .; J gene: TRBJ1-5; CDR3 protein: CASSLSTVPQGGHF; CDR3 DNA: TGTGCCAGCAGTTTATCAACAGTGCCCCAGGGAGGGCATTTT
V gene: TRBV2; D gene: TRBD1; clone size: .; J gene: TRBJ2-3; CDR3 protein: CASRNTGVGTDTQYF; CDR3 DNA: TGTGCCAGCAGAAACACAGGGGTAGGCACAGATACGCAGTATTTT
V gene: TRBV4-3; D gene: .; clone size: .; J gene: TRBJ2-2; CDR3 protein: CASSQAWGELTGELFF; CDR3 DNA: TGCGCCAGCAGCCAAGCCTGGGGGGAGTTGACCGGGGAGCTGTTTTTT